Sequencing of this T cell receptor (beta chain) was carried out in a study of blood T cell repertoires in COVID-19. Study-wide context: Collection of acute and convalescent COVID-19 samples took place in the United States, Italy and Spain. Sources were T cells, B-cell-depleted T cells, or PBMCs; the material itself was cDNA or gDNA.

In this sample, this clone turned up a few times. Study processing details: Counts of nucleated cells, estimated from reference gene primer amplification, were obtained. The repertoire was sequenced with immunoSEQ multiplex PCR; TCRdb's copy has only in-frame clones and lacks some. D and trimming come from the DNA, and the V and J calls and clone size come from that table. The sample lists 170,000 or so clones, just under 90% occurring once. V was clipped by 5 bases and J by 2 bases; unmatched bases: 7. CDR1 SGHTA and CDR2 FQGTGA come from the germline V gene. This CDR3 region has 15 residues. Sequencing was performed on peripheral blood. This clonotype originated in a woman aged 18-29 years who had recovered from COVID-19. This rearrangement joins TRBV7-3 to TRBJ1-1; 8 bases match TRBD1. For the CDR3, the DNA is TGTGCCAGCAGCCTGGACAGGGTGGGAAACACTGAAGCTTTCTTT. Translating gives CASSLDRVGNTEAFF.